These T cell receptor beta chains were read from a single sample in a study of blood T cells in healthy people across ages. TCRdb processed the 5' RACE reads anew with MiXCR; each CDR3 protein has one entry. The sample shows fewer than 2,000,000 distinct CDR3 sequences, roughly 30% of them seen only once. The sequenced sample consisted of blood. Receptors were obtained from a woman in her twenties or thirties in good health. Each CDR3 is given with its conserved first and last residue. The order of the fields is V gene, clone size, J gene, D gene, CDR3 DNA, CDR3 protein. D genes are given only for firm matches. Clone sizes are given selectively: once, few, many, or a class where the clone is expanded.

>TRBV3-1|.|TRBJ2-4|.
TGTGCCAGCAGCCTCGGCGGACCGGGACAGTACTTC
CASSLGGPGQYF
>TRBV20-1|.|TRBJ2-1|TRBD2
TGCAGTGCTGCCCGACTAGCTGAAATGATCAATGAGCAGTTCTTC
CSAARLAEMINEQFF
>TRBV6-1|few|TRBJ2-7|TRBD1
TGTGCCAGCAGTGAGGGACAGGGACTCTACGAGCAGTACTTC
CASSEGQGLYEQYF
>TRBV20-1|.|TRBJ2-7|TRBD2
TGCAGTGCGATCCCCGGACTAGCGGGATTTAGCTCCTACGAGCAGTACTTC
CSAIPGLAGFSSYEQYF
>TRBV3-1|few|TRBJ1-1|.
TGTGCCAGCAGCCAAGGTCGTCCGGGCACCACTGAAGCTTTCTTT
CASSQGRPGTTEAFF
>TRBV29-1|few|TRBJ2-3|TRBD2
TGCAGCGTTGTCGGGACTAGCGGGAGGGGGAGAACAGATACGCAGTATTTT
CSVVGTSGRGRTDTQYF
>TRBV4-1|.|TRBJ2-1|TRBD2
TGCGCCAGCAGCCAAGTCTTACTAGCGGGCAATGAGCAGTTCTTC
CASSQVLLAGNEQFF
>TRBV30|.|TRBJ1-4|.
TGTGCCTGGATAGATGGCGAAAAACTGTTTTTT
CAWIDGEKLFF
>TRBV11-1|.|TRBJ1-1|.
TGTGCCAGCAGCTTAGACGGACCTAAGTGGGCTTTCTTT
CASSLDGPKWAFF
>TRBV20-1|once|TRBJ2-1|.
TGCAGTGCTAACCCAGGGAGCTCCTACAATGAGCAGTTCTTC
CSANPGSSYNEQFF
>TRBV24-1|.|TRBJ1-2|TRBD1
TGTGCCACCAGTGACCTTGTCCGGGACAGGAGCTACACCTTC
CATSDLVRDRSYTF
>TRBV7-3|few|TRBJ1-6|.
TGTGCCAGCAGCTTAAATCCCCGGGATTCACCCCTCCACTTT
CASSLNPRDSPLHF
>TRBV6-1|few|TRBJ1-1|.
TGTGCCAGCAGGCCAGGGGTTTTAAACACTGAAGCTTTCTTT
CASRPGVLNTEAFF
>TRBV6-5|.|TRBJ1-5|.
TGTGCCAGCAAAAAAGGGGGTAGCAATCAGCCCCAGCATTTT
CASKKGGSNQPQHF
>TRBV18|few|TRBJ2-1|.
TGTGCCAGCTCGATTAGCGTGGGGGGCCAATACAATGAGCAGTTCTTC
CASSISVGGQYNEQFF
>TRBV24-1|.|TRBJ2-2|.
TGTGCCACCAGACAGGCGAACACCGGGGAGCTGTTTTTT
CATRQANTGELFF
>TRBV3-1|few|TRBJ1-6|.
TGTGCCAGCAGCCAAGTGGCGGACAGTATTGATTCACCCCTCCACTTT
CASSQVADSIDSPLHF
>TRBV9|few|TRBJ2-7|TRBD2
TGTGCCAGCAGCGTAGCGGCTAGCGGGAACTACGAGCAGTACTTC
CASSVAASGNYEQYF
>TRBV7-9|few|TRBJ1-1|TRBD1
TGTGCCAGCAGCTTCAACCAGGGGGCGAACACTGAAGCTTTCTTT
CASSFNQGANTEAFF
>TRBV29-1|many|TRBJ2-7|TRBD2
TGCAGCGTTAAGGCTAGCGGGAGGGAGCAGTACTTC
CSVKASGREQYF
>TRBV15|.|TRBJ2-3|.
TGTGCCACCAATCCGGACGGAGCGAGCACAGATACGCAGTATTTT
CATNPDGASTDTQYF
>TRBV5-1|.|TRBJ2-2|TRBD2
TGCGCCAGCAGCCCCGGTCGGGGGGCGAACACCGGGGAGCTGTTTTTT
CASSPGRGANTGELFF
>TRBV2|.|TRBJ1-1|.
TGTGCCAGCAGTGCAGGGGTGGGGGAAGCTTTCTTT
CASSAGVGEAFF
>TRBV6-1|.|TRBJ1-2|.
TGTGCCAGCAGTATAGGACCATATAGCTATGGCTACACCTTC
CASSIGPYSYGYTF
>TRBV6-2/TRBV6-3|few|TRBJ2-7|.
TGTGCCAGCAGTTCAGTCCGGGAAGAGCAGTACTTC
CASSSVREEQYF
>TRBV20-1|once|TRBJ2-2|TRBD1
TGCAGTGCTAGGGCCATGGGACAGGAGAACACCGGGGAGCTGTTTTTT
CSARAMGQENTGELFF
>TRBV12-3/TRBV12-4|few|TRBJ2-7|.
TGTGCCAGCAGCCAAAGCTCGGACGAGCAGTACTTC
CASSQSSDEQYF
>TRBV7-3|few|TRBJ1-1|.
TGTGCCAGCAGCCCCCCCCCTCCGGCAGAAGCTTTCTTT
CASSPPPPAEAFF
>TRBV7-9|.|TRBJ2-7|.
TGTGCCACTCTAGGGGGTCACTACGAGCAGTACTTC
CATLGGHYEQYF
>TRBV5-4|.|TRBJ2-5|.
TGTGCCAGCACCTTTGGCGGGGGCGCTGGGGGTGAGACCCAGTACTTC
CASTFGGGAGGETQYF
>TRBV7-6|few|TRBJ1-2|TRBD1
TGTGCCAGCAGCATTTCGGACAGGGCACGATATGGCTACACCTTC
CASSISDRARYGYTF
>TRBV20-1|few|TRBJ2-7|.
TGCAGTGCTAGAATGTACGGGGCCGAGCAGTACTTC
CSARMYGAEQYF
>TRBV6-2/TRBV6-3|few|TRBJ2-7|TRBD2
TGTGCCAGCAGACCAGCCGGGACTAGCGGTAACGAGCAGTACTTC
CASRPAGTSGNEQYF
>TRBV14|once|TRBJ2-1|TRBD1
TGTGCCAGCAGCCAAGAGCATTGGATGGTAACAGGGGGCCTCAATGAGCAGTTCTTC
CASSQEHWMVTGGLNEQFF
>TRBV9|.|TRBJ2-1|.
TGTGCCAGCAGCGTAGGCGGGGGCCGCTCCTGCAATGAGCAGTTCTTC
CASSVGGGRSCNEQFF
>TRBV7-3|few|TRBJ2-1|TRBD1
TGTGCCAGCAGTCCCAACCCGGGGACAGGGCAAACGGATGAGCAGTTCTTC
CASSPNPGTGQTDEQFF
>TRBV4-1|few|TRBJ2-3|.
TGCGCCAGCAGCCAAGGCCCCAGGGGGGAGGCAGATACGCAGTATTTT
CASSQGPRGEADTQYF
>TRBV27|.|TRBJ1-1|.
TGTGCCAGCAGTTTCTTACTCAGGGGTGGCACTGAAGCTTTCTTT
CASSFLLRGGTEAFF
>TRBV5-1|few|TRBJ2-3|TRBD2
TGCGCCAGCAGCCATGTGACTAGCGGAATCACAGATACGCAGTATTTT
CASSHVTSGITDTQYF
>TRBV5-1|few|TRBJ2-3|.
TGCGCCAGCACAACTCGGACAGGCACAGATACGCAGTATTTT
CASTTRTGTDTQYF
>TRBV28|.|TRBJ2-5|TRBD2
TGTGCCAGCAGTTTAATCCTAGCGGGAGGGCGCGAGACCCAGTACTTC
CASSLILAGGRETQYF
>TRBV20-1|.|TRBJ2-3|TRBD2
TGCAGTGCTAGAGATTCCCGACTAGCGGGGGTGACGAATACGCGGTATTTT
CSARDSRLAGVTNTRYF
>TRBV20-1|.|TRBJ2-7|.
TGCAGTGCTAGAGGTCAGTTCTACGAGGCCAACGAGCAGTACTTC
CSARGQFYEANEQYF
>TRBV13|few|TRBJ1-2|TRBD1
TGTGCCAGCAGCTCGGTAGGGGACAGCTCCTATGGCTACACCTTC
CASSSVGDSSYGYTF
>TRBV7-2|few|TRBJ2-3|TRBD2
TGTGCCAGCAGCCCAAAGCCCCTAGCGGAGATCACAGATACGCAGTATTTT
CASSPKPLAEITDTQYF
>TRBV12-3/TRBV12-4|few|TRBJ1-4|.
TGTGCCAGCAGTTTCACGGGCAATGAAAAACTGTTTTTT
CASSFTGNEKLFF
>TRBV7-6|few|TRBJ2-1|.
TGTGCCAGCAGCTTAACTGGGGGTCACCTTGCGTTCTACAATGAGCAGTTCTTC
CASSLTGGHLAFYNEQFF
>TRBV24-1|few|TRBJ2-1|TRBD2
TGTGCCACCAGTGATTTCCCAGCGGGAGGGACTTCACGGGGCTCCTACAATGAGCAGTTCTTC
CATSDFPAGGTSRGSYNEQFF
>TRBV7-2|few|TRBJ1-2|.
TGTGCCAGCAGCTTAGTGCCGCTTAACTATGGCTACACCTTC
CASSLVPLNYGYTF
>TRBV2|.|TRBJ1-2|.
TGTGCCAGCAGTCCAACCGCGAGGGGAGACTATGGCTACACCTTC
CASSPTARGDYGYTF
>TRBV7-9|.|TRBJ2-1|TRBD2
TGTGCCAGCAGCTTAATGCGGGAGCCCTCCTACAATGAGCAGTTCTTC
CASSLMREPSYNEQFF
>TRBV27|.|TRBJ2-1|TRBD2
TGTGCCAGCAGTTTCGTGGCGGGAGCCCCCTACAATGAGCAGTTCTTC
CASSFVAGAPYNEQFF